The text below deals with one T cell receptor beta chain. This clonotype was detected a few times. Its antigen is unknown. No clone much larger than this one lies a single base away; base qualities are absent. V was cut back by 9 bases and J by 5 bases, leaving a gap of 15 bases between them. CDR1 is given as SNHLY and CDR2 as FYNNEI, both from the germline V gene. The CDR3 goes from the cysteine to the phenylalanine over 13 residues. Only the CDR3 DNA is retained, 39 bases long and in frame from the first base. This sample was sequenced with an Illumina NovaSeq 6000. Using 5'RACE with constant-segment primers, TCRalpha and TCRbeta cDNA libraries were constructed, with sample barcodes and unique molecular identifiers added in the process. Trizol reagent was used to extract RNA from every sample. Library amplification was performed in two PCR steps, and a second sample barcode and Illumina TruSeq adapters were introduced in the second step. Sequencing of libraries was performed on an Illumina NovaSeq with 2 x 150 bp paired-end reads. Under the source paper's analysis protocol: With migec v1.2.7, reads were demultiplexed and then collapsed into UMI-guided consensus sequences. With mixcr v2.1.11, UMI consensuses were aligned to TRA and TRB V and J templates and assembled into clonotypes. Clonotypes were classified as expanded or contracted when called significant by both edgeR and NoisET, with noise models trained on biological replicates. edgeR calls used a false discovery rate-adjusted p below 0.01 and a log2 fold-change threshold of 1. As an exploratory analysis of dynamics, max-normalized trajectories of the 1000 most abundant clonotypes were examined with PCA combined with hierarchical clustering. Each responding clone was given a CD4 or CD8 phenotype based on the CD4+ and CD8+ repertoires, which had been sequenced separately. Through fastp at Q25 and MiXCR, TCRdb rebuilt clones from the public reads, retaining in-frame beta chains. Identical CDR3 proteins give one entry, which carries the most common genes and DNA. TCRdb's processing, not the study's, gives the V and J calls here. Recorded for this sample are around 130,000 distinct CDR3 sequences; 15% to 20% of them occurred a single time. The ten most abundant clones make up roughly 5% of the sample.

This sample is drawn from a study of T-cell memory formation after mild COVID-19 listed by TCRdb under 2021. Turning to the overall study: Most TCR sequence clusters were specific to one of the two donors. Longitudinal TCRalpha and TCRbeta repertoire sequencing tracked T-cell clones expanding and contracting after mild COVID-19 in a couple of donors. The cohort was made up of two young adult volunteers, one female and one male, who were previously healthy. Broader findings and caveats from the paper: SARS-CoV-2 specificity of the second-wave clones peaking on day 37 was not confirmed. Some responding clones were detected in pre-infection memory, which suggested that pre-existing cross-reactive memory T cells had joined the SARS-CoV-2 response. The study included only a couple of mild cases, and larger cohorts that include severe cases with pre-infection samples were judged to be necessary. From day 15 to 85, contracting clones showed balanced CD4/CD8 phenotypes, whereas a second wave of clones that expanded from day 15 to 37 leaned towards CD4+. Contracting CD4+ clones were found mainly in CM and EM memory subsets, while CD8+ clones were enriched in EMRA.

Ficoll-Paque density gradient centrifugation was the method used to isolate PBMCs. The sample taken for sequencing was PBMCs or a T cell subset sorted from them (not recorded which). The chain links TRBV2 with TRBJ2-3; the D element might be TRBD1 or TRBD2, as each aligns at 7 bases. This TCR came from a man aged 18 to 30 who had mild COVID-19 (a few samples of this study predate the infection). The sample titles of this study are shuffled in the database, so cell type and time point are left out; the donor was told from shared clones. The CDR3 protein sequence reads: CARPDREGDTQYF. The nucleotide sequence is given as TGTGCCAGACCAGACAGGGAGGGAGATACGCAGTATTTT.